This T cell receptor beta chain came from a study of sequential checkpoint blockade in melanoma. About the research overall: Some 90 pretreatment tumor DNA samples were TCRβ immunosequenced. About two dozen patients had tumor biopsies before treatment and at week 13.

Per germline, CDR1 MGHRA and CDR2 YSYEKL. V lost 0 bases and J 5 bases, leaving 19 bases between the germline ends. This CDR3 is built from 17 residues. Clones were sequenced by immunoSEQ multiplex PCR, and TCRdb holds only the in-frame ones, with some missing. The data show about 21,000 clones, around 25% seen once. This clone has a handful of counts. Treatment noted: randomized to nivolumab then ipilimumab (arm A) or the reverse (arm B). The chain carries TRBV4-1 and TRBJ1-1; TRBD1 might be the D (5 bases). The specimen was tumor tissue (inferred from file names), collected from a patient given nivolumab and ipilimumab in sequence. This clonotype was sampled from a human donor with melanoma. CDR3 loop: CASSQDFSGLGGTEAFF. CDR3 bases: TGCGCCAGCAGCCAAGATTTTAGTGGACTCGGGGGGACTGAAGCTTTCTTT.